The TCR beta chain described here comes from a study of blood T cell repertoires in COVID-19. Study information: Acute and convalescent COVID-19 samples came from the United States, Italy and Spain. PBMCs, B-cell-depleted T cells, or T cells provided the cDNA or gDNA that made up the material.

Recovered status in Cohort 3 required two negative PCRs, clearance, or symptom resolution. CDR3 length equals 14 residues. CDR1 is WSHSY and CDR2 is SAAADI in the germline V gene. V was cut by 3 bases and J by 6 bases, with 12 bases left in between. Assay: immunoSEQ multiplex PCR; the TCRdb copy retains only in-frame clones and omits some. This repertoire shows 290,000 or so clones, around nine tenths found once; its top ten account for over 2%. This TCR was recovered from a woman aged 18-29 years who had recovered from COVID-19. This rearrangement joins TRBV10-2 to TRBJ2-1; D might be TRBD1 (6 bases). Sequencing was carried out using PBMCs or T cells enriched from blood (not recorded which). The CDR3 spells CASSDLGQFNEQFF. In DNA, the CDR3 is TGCGCCAGCAGTGACCTTGGACAGTTCAATGAGCAGTTCTTC.